This TCR beta chain derives from a study of blood T cell repertoires in COVID-19 (dated by TCRdb to 2019 to 2021). Background for the entire study: Collaborator samples came from the United States, Italy and Spain and covered acute and convalescent phases of COVID-19. The prospective study material was composed of cDNA or gDNA derived from T cells, B-cell-depleted T cells, or PBMCs. The dataset comprised deeply sampled blood TCRbeta repertoires from subjects exposed to, actively infected with, or recovered from COVID-19. The repertoires were made available in a free public database intended to serve as a resource for research on the immune response to SARS-CoV-2. The samples were drawn from the first 160 participants of the ongoing ImmuneRACE study and from roughly 1,300 subjects provided by 6 global collaborators. A de-identified subject ID, COVID-19 status, age in years and sex were almost always included in the sample metadata. Where available, HLA class I and class II types were obtained from metadata supplied by the sample provider rather than from assay-based typing.

The sample holds one count of this clone. Its antigen specificity is not known. No base-level quality is on record; no much larger clone is a single base apart. TCRbeta CDR3 regions were amplified from genomic DNA by means of the immunoSEQ Assay, a bias-controlled multiplex PCR. The source study handled its data this way. Nucleated cell counts per sample were estimated from amplification of reference gene primers within the assay. To quantify the absolute abundance of each unique TCRbeta CDR3 rearrangement, sequence reads were collapsed and filtered. Productive Simpson clonality was computed per sample as the square root of Simpson's diversity index over productive rearrangements. The immuneACCESS repertoire file appears here via TCRdb, limited to in-frame rearrangements. These files lack a portion of the clones; in checked studies, under half of the deficit traces to unresolved V genes, and the cause of the others is not known. For V, J and clone size, that table is used; D and trimming come from the DNA. For this sample there are under 250,000 clones; roughly 85% appear just once. About 2.5% of the sample is in the top ten clones.

In Seattle, one collaborating source enrolled patients while the infection was active and tracked those patients longitudinally over the course of disease. Whole blood was collected in K2EDTA tubes by collaborating institutions according to the institutions' own protocols. Collaborator samples were shipped for TCRbeta analysis as frozen whole blood, isolated PBMCs, or DNA extracted from either sample type. CDR1 SQVTM and CDR2 ANQGSEA were looked up in the germline V gene. The CDR3 has 13 amino acids, counting the end cysteine and phenylalanine. The CDR3 DNA has 39 bases and is translated from base 1. V is pared back by 6 bases and J by 2 bases, with 13 bases lying between the germline termini. Overall results and qualifications from the work: The amount of clinical and demographic metadata varied by source and participant and was provided uncurated.

The TCR was taken from a woman in her 70s with COVID-19, enrolled during active disease. What was sequenced was peripheral blood. Recombination connected TRBV29-1 to TRBJ1-1, and possibly TRBD1, on 6 matching bases. Here the CDR3 is given as CSVFRTVNTEAFF. The DNA sequence is as follows: TGCAGCGTGTTTCGGACAGTAAACACTGAAGCTTTCTTT.